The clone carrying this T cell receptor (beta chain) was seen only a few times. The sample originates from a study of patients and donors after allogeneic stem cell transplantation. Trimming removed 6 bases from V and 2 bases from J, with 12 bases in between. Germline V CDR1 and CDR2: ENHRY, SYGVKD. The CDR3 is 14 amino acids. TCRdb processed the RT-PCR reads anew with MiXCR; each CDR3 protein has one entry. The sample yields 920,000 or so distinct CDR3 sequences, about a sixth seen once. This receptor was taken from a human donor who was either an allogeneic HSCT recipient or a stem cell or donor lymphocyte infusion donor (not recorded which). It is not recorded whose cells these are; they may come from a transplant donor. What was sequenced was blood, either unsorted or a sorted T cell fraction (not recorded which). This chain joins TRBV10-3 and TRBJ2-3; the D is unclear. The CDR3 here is CAISLTQVTDTQYF. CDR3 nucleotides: TGTGCCATCAGCTTAACGCAGGTCACAGATACGCAGTATTTT.